The 8 T cell receptor beta chains in this list originate from one sample, sequenced in a study of blood T cell repertoires in COVID-19. Clones were sequenced by immunoSEQ multiplex PCR, and TCRdb holds only the in-frame ones, with some missing. The sample carries some 150,000 clones, about 86% recorded once. Input material: peripheral blood. These receptors were obtained from a woman in her 40s with acute or convalescent COVID-19.

This clone was counted a single time. V and J are TRBV9 and TRBJ2-5; TRBD2 matches 8 bases. The trim removed 5 bases at V and 5 bases at J, leaving 8 bases unmatched. This CDR3 has 14 amino acids. CDR1 and CDR2 (germline): SGDLS, YYNGEE. The CDR3 is CASSNLAGGETQYF. CDR3 nucleotide sequence: TGTGCCAGCAGTAACCTAGCGGGTGGGGAGACCCAGTACTTC.

The chain links TRBV27 to TRBJ2-7, with 7 bases that match TRBD2. The CDR3 is 14 amino acids. CDR1 MNHEY and CDR2 SMNVEV come from the germline V gene (reference sequence). V shed 3 bases, J shed 2 bases, and the junction held 4 bases outside the gene matches. The CDR3 sequence: CASSLGGRTYEQYF. As DNA, the CDR3 is TGTGCCAGCAGTTTGGGAGGGCGAACCTACGAGCAGTACTTC.

The CDR3 is CASSRAPYTQYF. The CDR3 DNA reads TGTGCCAGCAGCCGAGCACCCTATACGCAGTATTTT. The chain combines TRBV3-1 (or the pseudogene TRBV3-2) with TRBJ2-3; no clear D. V dropped 4 bases and J dropped 7 bases, with 9 bases sitting between them. In germline, CDR1 is LGHDT, CDR2 YNNKEL (reference sequence). The CDR3 has 12 amino acids.

The gene calls are TRBV29-1 and TRBJ1-2; D uncertain. This CDR3 spans 13 amino acids. Germline CDR1 and CDR2: SQVTM and ANQGSEA. V lost 0 bases and J 2 bases, leaving 7 bases between the germline ends. CDR3: CSVEDLLNYGYTF. The DNA of the CDR3 is TGCAGCGTTGAAGACCTCCTAAACTATGGCTACACCTTC.

This clone was seen a single time. J is TRBJ1-3 and V is TRBV6-5, with a tentative D call TRBD1 (6 bases). The CDR3 is 15 residues long. Germline assignment: CDR1 MNHEY and CDR2 SVGAGI. Between the trimmed V and J ends, which lost 7 bases and 0 bases, there was a span of 13 bases. CDR3 DNA sequence: TGTGCCAGCACAGGGGCCGCTACCTCTGGAAACACCATATATTTT. It yields the protein CASTGAATSGNTIYF.

The chain couples TRBV2 to TRBJ2-7; the D is unclear. The V gene lost 3 bases and the J gene lost 2 bases, with 14 bases spanning the gap. CDR3 size: 15 residues. Germline CDR1 SNHLY, CDR2 FYNNEI. The CDR3 bases are TGTGCCAGCAGTGACCCCTCTCGGAGTACCTACGAGCAGTACTTC. It yields the protein CASSDPSRSTYEQYF.

The genes are TRBV27 and TRBJ1-4; 9 nucleotides align to TRBD1. The junction had 6 bases not matched to a gene; V was cut back by 2 bases and J by 8 bases. Germline V gene lookup returns CDR1 MNHEY and CDR2 SMNVEV (reference sequence). The CDR3 covers 15 residues. The CDR3 here is CASSLGDRVGEKLFF. The CDR3 region has the DNA TGTGCCAGCAGTTTAGGGGACAGGGTAGGAGAAAAACTGTTTTTT.

The chain employs TRBV19 and TRBJ1-2, with TRBD1 matching over 7 bases. V lost 3 bases to trimming and J lost 3 bases; unmatched junction nucleotides: 4. The CDR3 covers 14 residues. Germline values: CDR1 LNHDA, CDR2 SQIVND (reference sequence). The CDR3 DNA sequence: TGTGCCAGTAGTATTGGGGGACAGTACTATGGCTACACCTTC. Translating it yields CASSIGGQYYGYTF.